The next 29 T cell receptor beta chains were all read from a single sample in a study of blood T cell repertoires in COVID-19. TCRdb's copy holds only in-frame clones and misses some; the assay was immunoSEQ multiplex PCR. Of about 300,000 clones listed, about nine tenths were seen once; the top ten hold roughly 2.9%. Sequencing input: PBMCs or T cells enriched from blood (not recorded which). These TCRs come from a woman in her fifties or sixties who had been exposed to COVID-19.

The rearrangement links TRBV27 to TRBJ2-7, with 11 nucleotides matching TRBD1. V gave up 5 bases and J gave up 4 bases; unmatched junction bases: 4. The CDR3 runs to 14 residues. Looked up from germline, CDR1 is MNHEY and CDR2 is SMNVEV (reference sequence). CDR3 amino acids: CASSRGTGGYEQYF. The CDR3 DNA follows: TGTGCCAGCAGTAGGGGGACAGGGGGGTACGAGCAGTACTTC.

The rearrangement links TRBV20-1 to TRBJ1-5; no clear D. V was clipped by 3 bases and J by 0 bases, with 9 bases between them. Germline lookup yields CDR1 DFQATT and CDR2 SNEGSKA (reference sequence). There are 14 residues in the CDR3. CDR3 DNA: TGCAGTGCTAGTACAGAGTATAGCAATCAGCCCCAGCATTTT. This codes for CSASTEYSNQPQHF.

The chain couples TRBV30 to TRBJ1-3, with D perhaps TRBD1 (6 bases). The germline gives CDR1 GTSNPN, CDR2 SVGIG (reference sequence). The CDR3 runs to 14 residues. V was clipped by 4 bases and J by 5 bases, with 15 bases between them. The CDR3 spells CAWNLGGSRNTIYF. DNA for the CDR3: TGTGCCTGGAACCTTGGGGGCTCGAGAAACACCATATATTTT.

The chain combines TRBV10-3 with TRBJ1-2; 7 nucleotides line up with TRBD1. Trimming took 9 bases from V and 7 from J; bases not matched to a gene: 8. Germline loops: CDR1 ENHRY, CDR2 SYGVKD. This CDR3 region has 12 residues. The CDR3 DNA follows: TGTGCCATAAGTACAGGGGCTGGTGGCTACACCTTC. Its translation: CAISTGAGGYTF.

The genes are TRBV5-6 and TRBJ1-6; 8 bases line up with TRBD1. J lost 6 bases, V lost 4 bases, and 6 bases had no gene match. The CDR3 loop spans 15 amino acids. CDR1 SGHDT and CDR2 YYEEEE come from the germline V gene. DNA of the CDR3: TGTGCCAGCAGCAGCCGGGACAGGTTTAATTCACCCCTCCACTTT. Residues: CASSSRDRFNSPLHF.

J is TRBJ2-7 and V is TRBV5-1, with 10 nucleotides matching TRBD2. V gave up 3 bases and J gave up 5 bases; unmatched junction bases: 5. In germline, CDR1 is SGHRS, CDR2 YFSETQ. This CDR3 spans 14 amino acids. The CDR3 sequence: CASSYSGGADEQYF. DNA of the CDR3: TGCGCCAGCAGCTACAGCGGGGGGGCCGACGAGCAGTACTTC.

The rearrangement uses TRBV3-1 (or the pseudogene TRBV3-2) and TRBJ2-3; the match to TRBD2 covers 15 bases. The CDR3 runs to 20 residues. The germline gives CDR1 LGHDT, CDR2 YNNKEL (reference sequence). Trimming removed 1 base from V and 0 bases from J; junction bases left unmatched: 8. In DNA, the CDR3 is TGTGCCAGCAGCCAAGCGCCGGGACTAGCGGGGGGATTTAGCACAGATACGCAGTATTTT. Translation gives CASSQAPGLAGGFSTDTQYF.

The chain employs TRBV19 and TRBJ1-5, with D possibly matching TRBD1 (5 bases). V shed 10 bases and J shed 7 bases, with 17 bases lying between them. The CDR3 extends over 13 amino acids. CDR1 and CDR2 from the germline V gene are LNHDA and SQIVND (reference sequence). CDR3 coding DNA: TGTGCCATATCGCGGGGGGTTCGGCAGCCCCAGCATTTT. Residues: CAISRGVRQPQHF.

V gene TRBV4-1 combines with J gene TRBJ1-4; D unclear. CDR3 length equals 15 residues. V was pared by 4 bases and J by 4 bases, with 13 bases between. The V gene's germline CDR1 is MGHRA and CDR2 YSYEKL. CDR3 in amino acids: CASSPEWPNNEKLFF. CDR3 sequence (DNA): TGCGCCAGCAGCCCCGAATGGCCGAATAATGAAAAACTGTTTTTT.

J is TRBJ2-5 and V is TRBV11-3, with a tentative D call TRBD1 (5 bases). V lost 5 bases, J lost 0 bases, and 7 bases lay in between. Per germline, CDR1 SGHNT and CDR2 YENEEA. There are 13 residues in the CDR3. The CDR3 DNA is TGTGCCAGCAGCCGACAGTACCAAGAGACCCAGTACTTC. Protein: CASSRQYQETQYF.

The rearrangement links TRBV4-1 to TRBJ1-2; no clear D gene. The CDR3 loop spans 16 amino acids. Trimming took off 0 bases at V and 5 bases at J, with 16 bases between the two ends. CDR1 MGHRA and CDR2 YSYEKL come from the germline V gene. CDR3 amino acids: CASSQDSILHRYGYTF. The DNA of the CDR3 is TGCGCCAGCAGCCAAGATTCTATTTTGCATCGATATGGCTACACCTTC.

V is TRBV11-1 and J is TRBJ1-2; 8 positions match TRBD1. Germline CDR1 is SGHAT and CDR2 is FQDESV (reference sequence). This CDR3 is 15 amino acids long. The ends lost 5 bases at V and 3 bases at J; junction bases unmatched: 8. CDR3 loop: CASSGSDRADYGYTF. In DNA, the CDR3 is TGTGCCAGCAGCGGATCGGACAGGGCCGACTATGGCTACACCTTC.

The chain carries TRBV19 and TRBJ1-5, with D uncertain. The V end lost 0 bases, the J end lost 2 bases, and 2 bases lay between the germline ends. Germline V gives CDR1 LNHDA, CDR2 SQIVND (reference sequence). The CDR3 length is 13 residues. CDR3 in amino acids: CASSIDGNQPQHF. DNA for the CDR3: TGTGCCAGTAGTATAGACGGCAATCAGCCCCAGCATTTT.

This clone was counted between two and nine times. The chain recombines TRBV28 with TRBJ1-1; TRBD1 is a possible D gene (5 bases). The CDR3 is 13 residues long. Germline CDR1 MDHEN, CDR2 SYDVKM. The V end was cut by 7 bases, the J end by 3 bases, with 12 bases between. The CDR3 DNA is TGTGCCAGCACTTCAGGGATTCACACTGAAGCTTTCTTT. This encodes CASTSGIHTEAFF.

The rearrangement uses TRBV27 and TRBJ2-5; TRBD2 matches 8 bases. Germline CDR1 and CDR2: MNHEY and SMNVEV (reference sequence). CDR3 length: 14 residues. With V trimmed by 4 bases and J by 3 bases, 4 bases remained unmatched. CDR3 amino acids: CASSSGLAKETQYF. The CDR3 DNA is TGTGCCAGCAGTTCAGGACTAGCAAAAGAGACCCAGTACTTC.

Notes on this clone: The same CDR3 is also encoded by other DNA sequences in this sample. The chain links TRBV7-2 to TRBJ2-5, with 9 bases aligning to TRBD2. Losses at the gene ends were 1 base for V and 4 bases for J; bases not matched to a gene: 7. Germline assignment: CDR1 SGHTA and CDR2 FQGNSA. The CDR3 is 16 residues long. CDR3 sequence reads: CASSLGAGGRVETQYF. The CDR3 nucleotides read TGTGCCAGCAGCTTAGGCGCGGGGGGGCGGGTAGAGACCCAGTACTTC. The whole variable domain, remainder taken from reference TRBV7-2 and TRBJ2-5, is GAGVSQSPSNKVTEKGKDVELRCDPISGHTALYWYRQSLGQGLEFLIYFQGNSAPDKSGLPSDRFSAERTGGSVSTLTIQRTQQEDSAVYLCASSLGAGGRVETQYFGPGTRLLVL.

The chain carries TRBV28 and TRBJ1-6; 9 bases are shared with TRBD1. CDR3 length: 14 amino acids. Germline trimming cut 6 bases from V and 8 bases from J; bases unmatched to any gene: 5. Germline V gene lookup returns CDR1 MDHEN and CDR2 SYDVKM. The CDR3 DNA reads as TGTGCCAGCAGGACAGGGGGAGCTGATTCACCCCTCCACTTT. The encoded protein is CASRTGGADSPLHF.

V usage is TRBV6-5 and J usage is TRBJ1-2; 8 bases match TRBD1. CDR1 and CDR2 from the germline V gene are MNHEY and SVGAGI. CDR3 length equals 14 residues. V was pared by 6 bases and J by 8 bases, with 11 bases of the junction left unmatched. The CDR3 bases are TGTGCCAGCAGATCGACAGGGGCTGGTTCGGGCTACACCTTC. As protein: CASRSTGAGSGYTF.

V usage is TRBV6-5 and J usage is TRBJ2-7, with a tentative D call TRBD2 (6 bases). The CDR3 length is 13 residues. CDR1 is MNHEY, CDR2 SVGAGI, per germline. V lost 8 bases to trimming and J lost 4 bases, with 15 bases between them. CDR3 residues: CASGGTAGYEQYF. The CDR3 region has the DNA TGTGCCAGCGGGGGGACGGCCGGGTACGAGCAGTACTTC.

This chain uses TRBV10-3 with TRBJ1-1; 10 bases align to TRBD1. Germline CDR1 ENHRY, CDR2 SYGVKD. The CDR3 sequence is 16 residues long. The junction had 9 bases not matched to a gene; V was cut back by 6 bases and J by 2 bases. CDR3 in DNA: TGTGCCATCAGATCGGGACAGGGGATAGCAAACACTGAAGCTTTCTTT. Translating it yields CAIRSGQGIANTEAFF.

The chain joins TRBV5-4 to TRBJ2-5; weak D call: TRBD1 (6 bases). Germline V CDR1 and CDR2: SGHNT, YYREEE (reference sequence). There are 14 residues in the CDR3. V lost 4 bases, J lost 3 bases, and 13 bases lay in between. The CDR3 DNA is TGTGCCAGCAGCACCGTGACAGGAGAAGAGACCCAGTACTTC. Encoded protein: CASSTVTGEETQYF.

This clone came up once. This chain joins TRBV5-6 and TRBJ1-1; the match to TRBD1 covers 9 bases. The V segment lost 3 bases and the J segment 3 bases; nucleotides outside the gene matches: 9. This CDR3 region has 16 residues. Germline CDR1 reads SGHDT; CDR2 reads YYEEEE. This chain's CDR3 is CASSSKPTGGDTEAFF. CDR3 coding DNA: TGTGCCAGCAGCTCGAAACCGACAGGGGGTGACACTGAAGCTTTCTTT.

The chain links TRBV28 to TRBJ1-5; maybe TRBD1 (6 bases). CDR1 is MDHEN and CDR2 is SYDVKM in the germline V gene. This CDR3 comprises 14 residues. Trimming took 11 bases from V and 4 from J, leaving 18 bases between them. CDR3 coding DNA: TGTGCCGTGGGGGCAGGCGTTGGTAATCAGCCCCAGCATTTT. Encoded protein: CAVGAGVGNQPQHF.

This clone was picked up a small number of times. At one of its ends the junction is not consistent with the germline gene, which may arise from a read error. CDR3 residues: CSASDRTRAVSSEQYF. CDR3 nucleotides: TGCAGCGCCTCGGACAGGACAAGGGCCGTATCCTCCGAGCAGTACTTC. V and J are TRBV29-1 and TRBJ2-7; 7 bases are shared with TRBD1. The CDR3 contains 16 residues. The germline V gene encodes CDR1 SQVTM and CDR2 ANQGSEA.

The V call is TRBV27, the J call TRBJ1-6; 9 bases map to TRBD1. The CDR3 sequence is 17 residues long. V shed 4 bases, J shed 10 bases, and the junction held 14 bases outside the gene matches. Germline loops: CDR1 MNHEY, CDR2 SMNVEV (reference sequence). The CDR3 nucleotides read TGTGCCAGCAGTTCCTATGAGGGACAGGGAAGCGACTCACCCCTCCACTTT. It codes for CASSSYEGQGSDSPLHF.

The V and J genes are TRBV2 and TRBJ2-1; 10 nucleotides match TRBD1. V gave up 7 bases and J gave up 6 bases; unmatched junction bases: 6. The CDR3 sequence is 14 residues long. Germline CDR1 is SNHLY and CDR2 is FYNNEI. This CDR3 is CASNRDRGLNEQFF. The CDR3 DNA follows: TGTGCCAGCAATCGGGACAGGGGACTCAATGAGCAGTTCTTC.

The table lists this clone with a few counts. The J gene is TRBJ1-3, the V gene TRBV30; D is possibly TRBD1 (6 bases). With 1 base removed from V and 0 bases from J, the gap between germline ends came to 13 bases. The CDR3 consists of 16 residues. Germline assignment: CDR1 GTSNPN and CDR2 SVGIG (reference sequence). The CDR3 nucleotides are TGTGCCTGGAGTGAGGGGGACATGTTCTCTGGAAACACCATATATTTT. Translating gives CAWSEGDMFSGNTIYF.

The chain uses TRBV5-1 and TRBJ2-1; no definite D call. Germline V lookup: CDR1 SGHRS, CDR2 YFSETQ. The CDR3 spans 12 residues. V was shortened by 2 bases and J by 5 bases, with 5 bases between the two germline ends. Here the CDR3 DNA reads TGCGCCAGCAGCTTAAGCAACAATGAGCAGTTCTTC. Translation gives CASSLSNNEQFF.

The rearrangement uses TRBV10-1 and TRBJ2-3, with D uncertain. The germline gives CDR1 WNHNN, CDR2 SYGVQD (reference sequence). V was trimmed by 9 bases and J by 1 base, leaving 11 bases between them. The CDR3 is 13 residues long. This chain's CDR3 is CARSHKCTDTQYF. CDR3 bases: TGCGCCAGGTCCCACAAGTGCACAGATACGCAGTATTTT.